The rows below give T cell receptor beta chains drawn from one sample of a study of patients and donors after allogeneic stem cell transplantation. TCRdb re-derived calls from the RT-PCR reads in MiXCR, one entry per CDR3 protein. Among over 200,000 distinct CDR3 sequences listed, about 38% were seen once. The specimen was blood, either unsorted or a sorted T cell fraction (not recorded which). The origin of the receptors is a human donor who was either an allogeneic HSCT recipient or a stem cell or donor lymphocyte infusion donor (not recorded which). It is not recorded whose cells these are; they may come from a transplant donor. Each CDR3 is given with its conserved first and last residue. Fields, in order: clone size, V gene, D gene, J gene, CDR3 DNA, CDR3 protein. D genes are given only for firm matches. Some rows have no size entry. The others give once, few or many, or a class for an expanded clone.

>.|TRBV6-5|.|TRBJ1-2
TGTGCCAGCAGTTTCCGGATCCGCAGGGGTAGGGGCTATGGCTACACCTTC
CASSFRIRRGRGYGYTF
>.|TRBV4-1|.|TRBJ1-4
TGCGCCAGCAGCCAAGAATCGTCTGTAGAAAAACTGTTTTTT
CASSQESSVEKLFF
>.|TRBV24-1|TRBD2|TRBJ2-2
TGTGCCACCGGCACACCGGGACTAGCGGGGAGGAACACCGGGGAGCTGTTTTTT
CATGTPGLAGRNTGELFF
>.|TRBV20-1|TRBD1|TRBJ2-1
TGCAGTGCTAAGACAGGGAGCAACTACAATGAGCAGTTCTTC
CSAKTGSNYNEQFF
>.|TRBV2|.|TRBJ2-1
TGTGCCAGCAGTGTACTCCCCGGGCCCGTGGGTGAGCAGTTCTTC
CASSVLPGPVGEQFF
>.|TRBV6-6|.|TRBJ1-2
TGTGCCAGCAGGCTAGACTATGGCTACACCTTC
CASRLDYGYTF
>few|TRBV28|.|TRBJ1-2
TGTGCCAGCAGTTCCGACAGCGGTAACTATGGCTACACCTTC
CASSSDSGNYGYTF
>.|TRBV28|.|TRBJ2-1
TGTGCCAGCAGTTTCCGAGGGGTTCGGCCCTACAATGAGCAGTTCTTC
CASSFRGVRPYNEQFF
>.|TRBV5-1|.|TRBJ1-1
TGCGCCAGCAGGACAGAGAACACTGAAGCTTTCTTT
CASRTENTEAFF
>.|TRBV5-1|.|TRBJ1-1
TGCGCCAGCAGCCTTGACAGGTGGACAGCTGAAGCTTTCTTT
CASSLDRWTAEAFF
>few|TRBV27|TRBD2|TRBJ2-7
TGTGCCAGCAGTTTATCCGGGACTAGCGGTGGATACGAGCAGTACTTC
CASSLSGTSGGYEQYF
>.|TRBV11-2|.|TRBJ1-3
TGTGCCAGCAGCTTAGATCCCCCAGCCTCTGGAAACACCATATATTTT
CASSLDPPASGNTIYF
>few|TRBV27|TRBD1|TRBJ1-5
TGTGCCAGCAGACCTCGGACAGGGGGTAGCAATCAGCCCCAGCATTTT
CASRPRTGGSNQPQHF
>.|TRBV28|.|TRBJ2-7
TGTGCCAGCACCCAGACGGGGCACATCTACGAGCAGTACTTC
CASTQTGHIYEQYF
>many|TRBV12-3/TRBV12-4|TRBD1|TRBJ1-6
TGTGCCAGCACCACCACAGGGGGCGATAATTCACCCCTCCACTTT
CASTTTGGDNSPLHF
>.|TRBV3-1|TRBD1|TRBJ1-1
TGTGCCAGCAGCCAAAGGGACAGGATAAGGACTGAAGCTTTCTTT
CASSQRDRIRTEAFF
>.|TRBV2|.|TRBJ1-1
TGTGCCAGCGGTCCCCGAGCTTTCTTT
CASGPRAFF
>few|TRBV4-2|TRBD1|TRBJ1-4
TGTGCCAGCAGCCAAGGAGGCTGGGGACAGGGGGCATTTAAGGAAAAACTGTTTTTT
CASSQGGWGQGAFKEKLFF
>few|TRBV27|.|TRBJ1-6
TGTGCCAGCAGTTTCCAGGGGCTTTCACCCCTCCACTTT
CASSFQGLSPLHF
>few|TRBV9|TRBD1|TRBJ1-4
TGTGCCAGCAGCGGAGGGACAGGGGGGCTTAATGAAAAACTGTTTTTT
CASSGGTGGLNEKLFF
>.|TRBV20-1|TRBD2|TRBJ2-2
TGCAGTGCTAGGACTAGCGACGGCACCGGGGAGCCGTTTTTT
CSARTSDGTGEPFF
>.|TRBV7-8|.|TRBJ2-5
TGTGCCAGCAGCCCCCAACAGGGGAGGGAGACCCAGTACTTC
CASSPQQGRETQYF
>few|TRBV12-3/TRBV12-4|TRBD1|TRBJ1-5
TGTGCCAGCAGGACAGGGGTGTTTAGCAATCAGCCCCAGCATTTT
CASRTGVFSNQPQHF
>few|TRBV29-1|TRBD1|TRBJ2-5
TGCAGCGTTGGGGACAGGGAAACTCAAGAGACCCAGTACTTC
CSVGDRETQETQYF
>.|TRBV4-1|.|TRBJ2-7
TGCGCCAGCAGCCAATTAGGTTTAGGGGAGCAGTACTTC
CASSQLGLGEQYF
>.|TRBV4-3|TRBD1|TRBJ2-5
TGCGCCAGCAGCCGTTGGACAGGAGAAGAGACCCAGTACTTC
CASSRWTGEETQYF
>once|TRBV2|.|TRBJ2-7
TGTGCCAGCAGTGCGAGGGAAGAGCAGTACTTC
CASSAREEQYF
>.|TRBV12-3/TRBV12-4|TRBD1|TRBJ1-4
TGTGCCAGCACCCTGGACAGGGTTGATCAAAAACTGTTTTTT
CASTLDRVDQKLFF
>.|TRBV5-1|.|TRBJ1-6
TGCGCCAGCAGCTTAACCGGGATGAGAGGTTCACCCCTCCACTTT
CASSLTGMRGSPLHF
>few|TRBV18|.|TRBJ1-5
TGTGCCAGCTCACCCGCAGGGGCCAATAATCAGCCCCAGCATTTT
CASSPAGANNQPQHF
>many|TRBV11-2|TRBD1|TRBJ1-2
TGTGCCAGCAGCTTAGTGGCCAGGGGGCTCGGCTACACCTTC
CASSLVARGLGYTF
>few|TRBV2|.|TRBJ1-5
TGTGCCAGCAGTGGAGAGGAGTTCCAGCCCCAGCATTTT
CASSGEEFQPQHF
>once|TRBV4-2|.|TRBJ2-2
TGTGCCAGCAGCCAAGATCCCGTAACCGGGGAGCTGTTTTTT
CASSQDPVTGELFF
>.|TRBV12-3/TRBV12-4|.|TRBJ1-2
TGTGCCAGCAGTCCCCGGACAGTCCTTTCTGGCTACACCTTC
CASSPRTVLSGYTF
>once|TRBV7-2|TRBD1|TRBJ2-5
TGTGCCAGCAGCCAGGGACAGTTGGAGACCCAGTACTTC
CASSQGQLETQYF
>.|TRBV28|.|TRBJ1-2
TGTGCCAGCAAAGACTCCGGGACCCCCTATGGCTACACCTTC
CASKDSGTPYGYTF
>.|TRBV10-3|.|TRBJ1-3
TGTGCCATCAGTGAGTGGGGCAGAACCGAACGCCTCTCTGGAAACACCATATATTTT
CAISEWGRTERLSGNTIYF
>few|TRBV12-3/TRBV12-4|.|TRBJ1-6
TGTGCCAGCAAACAGAGTAACTCCTATAATTCACCCCTCCACTTT
CASKQSNSYNSPLHF
>.|TRBV29-1|.|TRBJ2-5
TGCAGCGTTAGAGGGCGGTCGAGGGAGACCCAGTACTTC
CSVRGRSRETQYF
>few|TRBV13|.|TRBJ2-7
TGTGCCAGCAGCTCGGACAGCTCCTACGAGCAGTACTTC
CASSSDSSYEQYF
>few|TRBV6-5|TRBD1|TRBJ1-6
TGTGCCAGCAGTTACCGATCCCCGGGACAGGGAGATAATTCACCCCTCCACTTT
CASSYRSPGQGDNSPLHF
>.|TRBV20-1|.|TRBJ1-1
TGCAGTGCAGACCTACCGGCGTTGAACACTGAAGCTTTCTTT
CSADLPALNTEAFF
>.|TRBV18|.|TRBJ1-2
TGTGCCAGCTCACCTCCAGGGGAATGGTATGGCTACACCTTC
CASSPPGEWYGYTF
>.|TRBV6-5|TRBD1|TRBJ1-6
TGTGCCAGCACCAGGACAGGGATTAATTCACCCCTCCACTTT
CASTRTGINSPLHF
>few|TRBV5-5|TRBD2|TRBJ2-1
TGTGCCAGCAGTAAAGCGGGAGATGAGCAGTTCTTC
CASSKAGDEQFF
>.|TRBV28|TRBD1|TRBJ1-5
TGTGCCAGCAGTTTACAGGGGGCCTTGCAGCCCCAGCATTTT
CASSLQGALQPQHF
>few|TRBV7-2|.|TRBJ1-2
TGTGCCAGCAGCTTAGCAGGGGGGCTTGCCTATGGCTACACCTTC
CASSLAGGLAYGYTF